This is a list of T cell receptor beta chains from one sample in a study of human T cells and chemical hapten exposure. TCRdb re-analysed the RACE reads in MiXCR, keeping a single row per CDR3 protein. This table has about 80,000 distinct CDR3 sequences, approximately 14% appearing once. The sequencing used whole blood, collected in connection with sensitization to the hapten diphenylcyclopropenone (DPC). These TCRs come from a woman between 45 and 65 years old with alopecia areata. Some clones in this sample may be carry-over from other donors' samples. Each CDR3 is given without its conserved first and last residue. A D gene is named only where the DNA matches it firmly.

>TRBV7-9|NA|TRBJ2-1
ASRGGRAVEQF
>TRBV11-2|NA|TRBJ1-6
ASSSTLSSPLH
>TRBV7-8|NA|TRBJ1-2
ASSTGHQANYGYT
>TRBV7-9|NA|TRBJ2-1
ASSWDSAEQF
>TRBV30|TRBD1|TRBJ1-5
ASGQGARQPQH
>TRBV7-9|NA|TRBJ2-3
ASSFGLKGGNTDTQY
>TRBV6-2/TRBV6-3|NA|TRBJ1-5
ASRTTEGQPQH
>TRBV30|NA|TRBJ1-1
AWSVGLGGTEAF
>TRBV5-1|NA|TRBJ2-3
ASSFPGTDTQY
>TRBV7-7|TRBD1|TRBJ2-7
ASSLRDRGPYEQY
>TRBV6-1|TRBD1|TRBJ2-5
ASSEVGQGTLMGTQY
>TRBV27|NA|TRBJ1-5
ASSSRGANQPQH
>TRBV7-2|TRBD2|TRBJ2-7
ASSHPGLASY
>TRBV11-2|NA|TRBJ2-7
ASSLPAYEQY
>TRBV21-1|NA|TRBJ2-5
ASSYSGTRGRKTQY
>TRBV12-3/TRBV12-4|NA|TRBJ2-1
ASGFLSLEQF
>TRBV27|TRBD1|TRBJ2-7
ASSFAPLGTGGEEQY
>TRBV5-5|NA|TRBJ1-6
ASSLVPDSNNSPLH
>TRBV6-1|TRBD1|TRBJ2-4
ASSEAFEGARNIQY
>TRBV29-1|NA|TRBJ2-7
SVKPLGSYEQY
>TRBV6-2/TRBV6-3|NA|TRBJ2-1
ASKRTGTKSSYNEQF
>TRBV5-1|NA|TRBJ2-7
ASSLAPTTGINEQY
>TRBV5-1|NA|TRBJ1-1
ASTAFRRGTEAF
>TRBV5-1|NA|TRBJ1-1
ASSGGRWNTEAF
>TRBV10-2|NA|TRBJ1-6
ASSDWAGRNSPLH
>TRBV24-1|NA|TRBJ2-7
ATEGGIPYEQY
>TRBV7-2|TRBD1|TRBJ1-2
ASSLGGSGTGNYGYT
>TRBV11-2|NA|TRBJ2-3
ASSPNRLTDTQY
>TRBV7-9|TRBD2|TRBJ2-3
ASSRTSGTDTQY
>TRBV5-5|TRBD1|TRBJ1-2
ASSWGLSGTDSHGYT
>TRBV7-9|NA|TRBJ1-1
ASRSATNTEAF
>TRBV6-2/TRBV6-3|NA|TRBJ2-1
ASSYSPSLNEQF
>TRBV6-1|NA|TRBJ1-5
ASSELGGQGNQPQH
>TRBV5-1|NA|TRBJ1-1
ASSFITGENSEAF
>TRBV29-1|NA|TRBJ1-1
SVVNGMNTEAF
>TRBV5-4|NA|TRBJ2-2
ASSKTGTGELF
>TRBV20-1|NA|TRBJ2-7
SAPDWDGSHEQY
>TRBV6-2/TRBV6-3|TRBD1|TRBJ1-1
ASSTPTGGGTEAF
>TRBV29-1|NA|TRBJ2-1
SVPGINEQF
>TRBV6-5|TRBD1|TRBJ1-1
ASSYAGQTNTEAF
>TRBV18|NA|TRBJ1-1
ASSPVGRSEAF
>TRBV29-1|NA|TRBJ2-2
SVDTTNTGELF
>TRBV4-3|NA|TRBJ2-1
ASSQGGQDYNEQF
>TRBV11-3|NA|TRBJ2-3
ASSPLTSLGTQY
>TRBV12-3/TRBV12-4|NA|TRBJ2-3
ASSPRVTDTQY
>TRBV18|NA|TRBJ2-7
ASSQQQSYEQY
>TRBV7-2|NA|TRBJ2-2
ASSGDYGAAGELF
>TRBV6-2/TRBV6-3|NA|TRBJ2-7
ASKSRDKAYEQY
>TRBV29-1|TRBD1|TRBJ1-2
SVGLLGQTYGYT
>TRBV7-9|TRBD1|TRBJ1-6
ASRPTGDSPLH
>TRBV7-9|TRBD1|TRBJ2-3
ASSSPKGASTDTQY
>TRBV30|NA|TRBJ2-5
AWSVVGAGTQY
>TRBV20-1|NA|TRBJ1-2
SANPARVPYGYT
>TRBV3-1|NA|TRBJ2-7
ASSQGQQAHEQY
>TRBV20-1|NA|TRBJ1-1
SALGRKGVNTEAF
>TRBV28|NA|TRBJ2-2
ASSSSRRELF
>TRBV7-9|TRBD2|TRBJ2-1
ASSPGRLASGDSYNEQF